In this sample, the clone carrying this T cell receptor beta chain turned up many times. Its antigen is unidentified. The sample comes from a study of T-cell reconstitution after alpha-beta-depleted transplantation in children. Findings and limits, study-wide: Reportedly, roughly two months post-transplant, alpha-beta T cells arose from several hundred expanded graft clones.

V lost 4 bases to trimming and J lost 1 base; unmatched junction nucleotides: 10. CDR1 and CDR2 (germline): SQVTM, ANQGSEA. This CDR3 is 15 amino acids long. The authors prepared the TCRbeta library with unique molecular identifiers. TCRdb reanalysed the PCR reads using MiXCR and keeps one entry per CDR3 protein. The profile covers roughly 30,000 distinct CDR3 sequences, with 5.5% to 8% appearing a single time and around 26% taken by the ten largest. The chain recombines TRBV29-1 with TRBJ2-7; TRBD2 agrees at 7 bases. The origin of this receptor is a child under two years old who had a stem cell transplant for acute myeloid leukemia, so the T cells may come from the graft donor. The specimen comprised peripheral blood, sampled 60 days after TCRalphabeta/CD19-depleted stem cell transplant. The CDR3 reads CSVVGELASSYEQYF. The CDR3 bases are TGCAGCGTTGTGGGGGAACTAGCGTCTTCCTACGAGCAGTACTTC.